This T cell receptor beta chain was documented in a study of tumor and adjacent non-tumor tissue in lung cancer. Regarding the study as a whole: TCR diversity was significantly greater in tumor than normal lung tissue. In normal lung, the top 100 clones were significantly more dominant than in tumor.

This clonotype was observed at least ten times. What it binds is unknown. The library came from three nested PCR rounds adapted from ARM-PCR protocols. Via MiXCR, TCRdb re-called the multiplex PCR reads, giving one row per CDR3 protein. The profile shows approximately 65,000 distinct CDR3 sequences, roughly three fifths of them singletons. Trimming pared 1 base from V and 4 bases from J, leaving 10 bases between. Per germline, CDR1 MNHNY and CDR2 SVGAGI (reference sequence). CDR3 size: 14 residues. The template was RNA from unsorted bulk tissue. Newly diagnosed lung cancer patients had thoracic surgery in China, August–late 2014, without prior chemotherapy.

The clonotype comes from a man between 45 and 60 years old with non-small cell lung cancer. The specimen was lung tumor tissue. The J gene is TRBJ2-5, the V gene TRBV6-6, with a weak D call TRBD1 (5 bases). CDR3 in amino acids: CASSYYLGAETQYF. The DNA of the CDR3 is TGTGCCAGCAGTTACTACCTAGGGGCAGAGACCCAGTACTTC.